This TCR beta chain was captured in a study of blood T cell repertoires in COVID-19. Study in general: Samples taken during acute and convalescent COVID-19 were collected in the United States, Italy and Spain. T cells, B-cell-depleted T cells, or PBMCs supplied cDNA or gDNA.

The CDR3 runs to 13 residues. Germline-derived CDR1 and CDR2 are SGHRS and YFSETQ. Trimming stripped 6 bases from V and 5 bases from J, with 14 bases between. Authors' data handling: Cell counts per sample came from amplifying reference gene primers. TCRdb keeps only in-frame clones here, not all; method: immunoSEQ multiplex PCR. V and J calls and clone size follow that table, whereas D and trimming were derived from the DNA. This table has 190,000 or so clones, 87% appearing once. The sequenced sample was peripheral blood. J is TRBJ2-5 and V is TRBV5-1; unclear D gene. The origin of this receptor is a woman younger than 35 who had recovered from COVID-19. CDR3 nucleotides: TGCGCCAGCATGGTCAGGATCGGCGAGACCCAGTACTTC. It encodes CASMVRIGETQYF.